Each of the 13 T cell receptor beta chains below was sequenced from the same sample in a study of cytomegalovirus exposure and HLA in healthy donors listed by TCRdb under 2017. Libraries were constructed by the immunoSEQ multiplex PCR assay. A mixture of 60 forward primers for TCR Vbeta segments and 13 reverse primers for TCR Jbeta segments was used in the multiplex PCR. In its TCRdb copy, this immuneACCESS table keeps in-frame sequences only and misses some clones. Where compared with another copy, unresolved V genes explain less than half of these, and the others have no known cause. The sample table lists 100,000 or so clones, around 67% of them with a count of one. The ten most abundant clones make up about 2.5% of the sample. The sample was PBMCs. The receptor set was obtained from a man aged 50-59 years in good health and CMV-seronegative.

The chain links TRBV7-2 to TRBJ2-2; 13 positions agree with TRBD2. Unmatched junction bases numbered 6, after V lost 5 bases and J lost 6 bases. The CDR3 is made up of 16 amino acids. The germline CDR1 and CDR2 sequences are SGHTA and FQGNSA. The CDR3 region is CASSQGLAGLAGELFF. The CDR3 DNA reads as TGTGCCAGCAGCCAGGGACTAGCGGGGTTAGCCGGGGAGCTGTTTTTT. Complete variable domain (other parts from reference TRBV7-2 and TRBJ2-2): GAGVSQSPSNKVTEKGKDVELRCDPISGHTALYWYRQSLGQGLEFLIYFQGNSAPDKSGLPSDRFSAERTGGSVSTLTIQRTQQEDSAVYLCASSQGLAGLAGELFFGEGSRLTVL.

In the case of this clone: The same CDR3 can be traced to other DNA sequences in this sample. This chain joins TRBV5-1 and TRBJ2-2; weak D call: TRBD2 (6 bases). This CDR3 has 14 amino acids. Germline V gene sequence: CDR1 SGHRS, CDR2 YFSETQ. Trimming took off 0 bases at V and 6 bases at J, with 9 bases between the two ends. The CDR3, as DNA: TGCGCCAGCAGCTTGGGAACGGGAGCCGGGGAGCTGTTTTTT. This gives the protein CASSLGTGAGELFF.

J is TRBJ2-7 and V is TRBV7-2; perhaps TRBD1 as D (5 bases). Per germline, CDR1 SGHTA and CDR2 FQGNSA. The CDR3 length is 15 residues. The ends were cut back, 0 bases at V and 6 bases at J, with 15 bases in the middle. This CDR3 reads CASSLAAGSRLEQYF. DNA of the CDR3: TGTGCCAGCAGCTTAGCCGCAGGGTCGCGCCTCGAGCAGTACTTC.

The chain combines TRBV5-1 with TRBJ1-2; possible D gene TRBD1, 6 bases. Trimming removed 0 bases from V and 8 bases from J, with 17 bases in between. This CDR3 has 15 residues. Germline V lookup: CDR1 SGHRS, CDR2 YFSETQ. CDR3 sequence (DNA): TGCGCCAGCAGCTTGGTCATGGACAGCCGCCGGGGCTACACCTTC. It encodes CASSLVMDSRRGYTF.

V and J are TRBV10-2 and TRBJ2-5; weak D call: TRBD1 (5 bases). The germline CDR1 and CDR2 sequences are WSHSY and SAAADI. The germline V and J ends were trimmed by 4 bases and 3 bases, with 12 bases remaining between them. The CDR3 has 14 amino acids. CDR3 bases: TGCGCCAGCAGTGGGACATCCAGAGAAGAGACCCAGTACTTC. Translating it yields CASSGTSREETQYF.

V gene TRBV13 combines with J gene TRBJ1-1; D unresolved. CDR1 is PRHDT, CDR2 FYEKMQ, per germline (reference sequence). This CDR3 is built from 15 residues. V gave up 4 bases and J gave up 7 bases, with 19 bases separating them. The CDR3 reads CASSSQPQTRLEAFF. CDR3 coding DNA: TGTGCCAGCAGCTCGCAACCTCAGACACGCCTTGAAGCTTTCTTT. The variable domain in full, with the rest retrieved from reference TRBV13 and TRBJ1-1, is AAGVIQSPRHLIKEKRETATLKCYPIPRHDTVYWYQQGPGQDPQFLISFYEKMQSDKGSIPDRFSAQQFSDYHSELNMSSLELGDSALYFCASSSQPQTRLEAFFGQGTRLTVV.

In the case of this clone: A read error may account for a junction end that differs from germline. The gene calls are TRBV7-7 and TRBJ2-7; tentatively, D is TRBD2 (5 bases). The CDR3 totals 15 residues. CDR1 and CDR2 (germline): SSHAT, FNYEAQ (reference sequence). The DNA for the CDR3 is TGTGCTAGCAGCGATAGGTCGGGATTAATGAACGAGCAGTACTTC. Its translation is CASSDRSGLMNEQYF.

This sequence joins TRBV5-4 and TRBJ2-7; 10 nucleotides align to TRBD1. The CDR3 is 14 amino acids. V lost 4 bases, J lost 6 bases, and 7 bases stayed unmatched. CDR1 is SGHNT and CDR2 is YYREEE in the germline V gene (reference sequence). CDR3 sequence reads: CASSPGTGDGEQYF. Here the CDR3 DNA reads TGTGCCAGCAGCCCCGGGACAGGGGACGGCGAGCAGTACTTC.

V usage is TRBV7-2 and J usage is TRBJ2-3; a weak D match, TRBD2 (5 bases). Germline lookup yields CDR1 SGHTA and CDR2 FQGNSA. The CDR3 length is 14 residues. Trimming left V 2 bases short and J 1 base short, with 7 bases between. The CDR3 DNA follows: TGTGCCAGCAGCTTACTTAGCGGCACAGATACGCAGTATTTT. This gives the protein CASSLLSGTDTQYF.

This sequence joins TRBV6-5 and TRBJ2-5, with D possibly TRBD2 on 5 matching bases. The J call is doubtful: the DNA matches TRBJ2-7 better. Germline V gives CDR1 MNHEY, CDR2 SVGAGI. The CDR3 is 15 residues long. Written as DNA, the CDR3 is TGTGCCAGCAGCCGACTGGCGGTTGAGGGCTACGAGCAGTACTTC. It yields the protein CASSRLAVEGYEQYF.

J is TRBJ2-7 and V is TRBV5-1; 7 nucleotides line up with TRBD1. The CDR3 loop spans 13 amino acids. Germline V CDR1 and CDR2: SGHRS, YFSETQ. The V gene end was trimmed by 6 bases and the J gene end by 2 bases; junction bases not matched to a gene: 5. CDR3 amino acids: CASTFQGAYEQYF. The CDR3 nucleotides are TGCGCCAGCACGTTTCAGGGGGCCTACGAGCAGTACTTC.

This clone has only a few counts. The V and J genes are TRBV5-4 and TRBJ2-7; 9 nucleotides line up with TRBD1. V shed 0 bases and J 6 bases; nucleotides not matched to a gene: 10. Germline CDR1 is SGHNT and CDR2 is YYREEE (reference sequence). This CDR3 is 16 amino acids long. CDR3 in DNA: TGTGCCAGCAGCTTGGCCCGGGGACAGGGCGGGGTCGAGCAGTACTTC. Translating gives CASSLARGQGGVEQYF.

This chain connects TRBV28 to TRBJ1-2; 8 positions agree with TRBD1. J gave up 8 bases and V 4 bases, and 12 bases lay outside the gene matches. This CDR3 has 15 residues. The germline V gene encodes CDR1 MDHEN and CDR2 SYDVKM. CDR3: CASSSTEDRVGGYTF. The CDR3 region has the DNA TGTGCCAGCAGTTCGACTGAGGACAGGGTAGGCGGCTACACCTTC.